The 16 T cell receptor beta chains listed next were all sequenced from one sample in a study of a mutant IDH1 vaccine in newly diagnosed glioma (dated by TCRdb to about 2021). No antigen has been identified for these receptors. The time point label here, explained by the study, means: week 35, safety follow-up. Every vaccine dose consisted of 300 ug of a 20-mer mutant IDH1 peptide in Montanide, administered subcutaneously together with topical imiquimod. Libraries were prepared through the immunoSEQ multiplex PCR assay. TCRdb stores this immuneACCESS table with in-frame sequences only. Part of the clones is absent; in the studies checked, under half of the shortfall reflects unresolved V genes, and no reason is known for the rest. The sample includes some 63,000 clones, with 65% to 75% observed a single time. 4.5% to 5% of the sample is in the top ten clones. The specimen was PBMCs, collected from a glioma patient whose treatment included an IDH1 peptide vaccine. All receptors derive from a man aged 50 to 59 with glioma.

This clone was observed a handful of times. The CDR3 sequence is CASSGIRGGNQPQHF. The CDR3 coding sequence is TGTGCCAGCAGTGGGATCAGGGGGGGCAATCAGCCCCAGCATTTT. The chain has TRBV6-1 and TRBJ1-5; 7 positions match TRBD1. Trimming cost V 4 bases and J 2 bases; bases outside gene matches: 5. The germline V gene encodes CDR1 MNHNS and CDR2 SASEGT. The CDR3 extends over 15 amino acids.

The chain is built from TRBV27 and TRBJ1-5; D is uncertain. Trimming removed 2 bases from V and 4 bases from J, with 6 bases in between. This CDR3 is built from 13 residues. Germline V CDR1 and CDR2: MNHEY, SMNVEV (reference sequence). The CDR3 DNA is TGTGCCAGCAGTTTAGCCGTTAATCAGCCCCAGCATTTT. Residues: CASSLAVNQPQHF.

The CDR3 sequence: CASSLNGEGTQYF. CDR3 nucleotides: TGTGCCAGCAGCTTAAATGGGGAGGGTACGCAGTATTTT. The chain recombines TRBV7-2 with TRBJ2-3, with 7 bases fitting TRBD2. The V and J ends lost 2 bases and 8 bases, in that order; junction bases with no gene match: 4. CDR3 length equals 13 residues. Germline loops: CDR1 SGHTA, CDR2 FQGNSA.

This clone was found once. CDR3 amino acids: CASSRGQQNTEAFF. The DNA of the CDR3 is TGTGCCAGCAGTAGGGGACAGCAGAACACTGAAGCTTTCTTT. V usage is TRBV27 and J usage is TRBJ1-1, with TRBD1 identical over 7 bases. Germline assignment: CDR1 MNHEY and CDR2 SMNVEV (reference sequence). This CDR3 is 14 amino acids long. The J segment lost 1 base and the V segment lost 5 bases, leaving 4 bases of the junction unmatched.

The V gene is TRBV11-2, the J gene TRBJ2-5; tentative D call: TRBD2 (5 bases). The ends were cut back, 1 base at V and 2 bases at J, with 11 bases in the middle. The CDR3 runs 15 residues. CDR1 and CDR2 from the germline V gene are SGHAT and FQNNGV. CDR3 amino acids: CASSLGPGLQETQYF. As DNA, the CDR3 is TGTGCCAGCAGCTTAGGTCCGGGGTTACAAGAGACCCAGTACTTC.

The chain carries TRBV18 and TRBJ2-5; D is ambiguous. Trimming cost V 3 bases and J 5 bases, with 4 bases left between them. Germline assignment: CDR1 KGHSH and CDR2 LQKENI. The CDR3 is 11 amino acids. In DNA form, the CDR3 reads TGTGCCAGCTCACCCGAGGAGACCCAGTACTTC. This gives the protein CASSPEETQYF. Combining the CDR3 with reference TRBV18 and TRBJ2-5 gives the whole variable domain NAGVMQNPRHLVRRRGQEARLRCSPMKGHSHVYWYRQLPEEGLKFMVYLQKENIIDESGMPKERFSAEFPKEGPSILRIQQVVRGDSAAYFCASSPEETQYFGPGTRLLVL.

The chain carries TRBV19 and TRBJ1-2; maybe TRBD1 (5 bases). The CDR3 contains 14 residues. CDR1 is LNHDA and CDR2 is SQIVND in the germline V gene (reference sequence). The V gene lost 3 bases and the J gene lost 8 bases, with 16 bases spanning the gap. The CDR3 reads CASSITRGDVGYTF. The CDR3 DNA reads TGTGCCAGTAGTATTACCCGAGGGGATGTAGGCTACACCTTC.

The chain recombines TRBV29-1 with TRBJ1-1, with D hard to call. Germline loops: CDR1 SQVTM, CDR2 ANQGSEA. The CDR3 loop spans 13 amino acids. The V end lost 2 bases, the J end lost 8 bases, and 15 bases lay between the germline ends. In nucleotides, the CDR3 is TGCAGCGTTGAAACGAGGGAGGGCCAGGAAGCTTTCTTT. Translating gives CSVETREGQEAFF.

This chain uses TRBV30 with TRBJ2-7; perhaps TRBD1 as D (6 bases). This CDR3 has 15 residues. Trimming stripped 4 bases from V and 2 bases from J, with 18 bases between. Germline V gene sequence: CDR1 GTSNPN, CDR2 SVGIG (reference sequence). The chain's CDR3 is CAWTQGQIVTYEQYF. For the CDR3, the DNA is TGTGCCTGGACCCAAGGACAGATTGTTACCTACGAGCAGTACTTC.

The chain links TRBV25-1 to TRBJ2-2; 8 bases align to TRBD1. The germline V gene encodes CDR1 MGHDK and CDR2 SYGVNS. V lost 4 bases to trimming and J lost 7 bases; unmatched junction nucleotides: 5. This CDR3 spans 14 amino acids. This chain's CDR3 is CASSAPGGIGELFF. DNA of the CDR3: TGTGCCAGCAGTGCCCCAGGGGGCATCGGGGAGCTGTTTTTT. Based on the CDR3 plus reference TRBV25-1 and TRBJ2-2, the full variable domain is EADIYQTPRYLVIGTGKKITLECSQTMGHDKMYWYQQDPGMELHLIHYSYGVNSTEKGDLSSESTVSRIRTEHFPLTLESARPSHTSQYLCASSAPGGIGELFFGEGSRLTVL.

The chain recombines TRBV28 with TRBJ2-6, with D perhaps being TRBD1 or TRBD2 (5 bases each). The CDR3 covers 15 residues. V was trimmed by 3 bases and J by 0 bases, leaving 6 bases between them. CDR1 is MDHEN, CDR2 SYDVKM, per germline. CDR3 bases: TGTGCCAGCAGTTTGGGGGACTCTGGGGCCAACGTCCTGACTTTC. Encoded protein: CASSLGDSGANVLTF.

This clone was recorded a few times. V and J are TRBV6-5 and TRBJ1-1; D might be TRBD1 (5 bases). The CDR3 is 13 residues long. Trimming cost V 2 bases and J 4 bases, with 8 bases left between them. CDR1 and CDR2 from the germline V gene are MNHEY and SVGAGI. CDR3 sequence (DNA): TGTGCCAGCAGTTACCCCGGGACCACTGAAGCTTTCTTT. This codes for CASSYPGTTEAFF.

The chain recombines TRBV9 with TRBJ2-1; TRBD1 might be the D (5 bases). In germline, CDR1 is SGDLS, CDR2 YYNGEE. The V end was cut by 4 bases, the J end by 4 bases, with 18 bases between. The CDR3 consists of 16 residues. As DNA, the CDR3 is TGTGCCAGCAGCCCCCGGGCAGGGATTGGGTACAATGAGCAGTTCTTC. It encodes CASSPRAGIGYNEQFF.

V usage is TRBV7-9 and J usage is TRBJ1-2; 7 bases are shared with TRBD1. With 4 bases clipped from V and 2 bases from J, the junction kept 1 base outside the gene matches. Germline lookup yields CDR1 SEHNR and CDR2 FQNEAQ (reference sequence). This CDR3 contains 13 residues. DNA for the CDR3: TGTGCCAGCAGCTGGGGACAGAACTATGGCTACACCTTC. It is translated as CASSWGQNYGYTF. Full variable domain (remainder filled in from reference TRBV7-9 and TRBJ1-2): DTGVSQNPRHKITKRGQNVTFRCDPISEHNRLYWYRQTLGQGPEFLTYFQNEAQLEKSRLLSDRFSAERPKGSFSTLEIQRTEQGDSAMYLCASSWGQNYGYTFGSGTRLTVV.

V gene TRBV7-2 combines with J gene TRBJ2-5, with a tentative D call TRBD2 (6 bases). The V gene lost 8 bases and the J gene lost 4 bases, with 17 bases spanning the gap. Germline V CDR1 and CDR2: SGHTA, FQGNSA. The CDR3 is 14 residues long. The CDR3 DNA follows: TGTGCCAGCCCCAGGGACTTAGCGAGAGAGACCCAGTACTTC. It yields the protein CASPRDLARETQYF.

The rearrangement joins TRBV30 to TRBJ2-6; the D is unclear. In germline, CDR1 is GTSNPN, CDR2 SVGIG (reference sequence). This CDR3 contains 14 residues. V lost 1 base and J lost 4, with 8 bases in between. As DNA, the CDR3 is TGTGCCTGGAGTGACGGCTCCGGGGCCAACGTCCTGACTTTC. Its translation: CAWSDGSGANVLTF.